The clone carrying this TCR beta chain was counted once. Its antigen is still unknown. With 10 to 11 days of culture completed, CD4+ T cells were isolated. Participants completed two doses of the BNT162b2 or mRNA-1273 vaccine. The sample is drawn from a study of vaccination effects on CD4 cells after COVID-19. Overall study results and limits: Clones of infection and vaccine origin contracted markedly late after vaccination.

Data came from immunoSEQ multiplex PCR; TCRdb stores just in-frame clones and leaves some out. Found here are some 66,000 clones, around 80% of them singletons; the top ten hold more than 2%. CDR1 and CDR2 from the germline V gene are SNHLY and FYNNEI. This CDR3 contains 13 residues. V shed 4 bases, J shed 8 bases, and the junction held 6 bases outside the gene matches. The chain links TRBV2 to TRBJ2-3; 7 positions match TRBD2. The source of this sequence is a human donor who received a COVID-19 vaccine. Material: CD4+ T cells from PBMCs cultured without peptide, obtained after COVID-19 vaccination. The CDR3 protein is CASSGALASTQYF. The CDR3 coding sequence is TGTGCCAGCAGTGGCGCACTAGCGAGTACGCAGTATTTT. Full variable domain (outside the CDR3, taken from reference TRBV2 and TRBJ2-3): EPEVTQTPSHQVTQMGQEVILRCVPISNHLYFYWYRQILGQKVEFLVSFYNNEISEKSEIFDDQFSVERPDGSNFTLKIRSTKLEDSAMYFCASSGALASTQYFGPGTRLTVL.